This is a list of T cell receptor beta chains from one sample in a study of T-cell reconstitution after alpha-beta-depleted transplantation in children. MiXCR, run by TCRdb on the PCR reads, gives a single entry per CDR3 protein. Among some 400,000 distinct CDR3 sequences listed, about a fifth were seen once. Sequencing was performed on PBMCs from the stem cell graft donor, taken from the stem cell graft. The receptors were gathered from a human donor who donated a stem cell graft to a child with acute myeloid leukemia. CDR3s include the opening cysteine and the closing phenylalanine or tryptophan. D genes are given only for firm matches. Only part of the rows carry a size: once, few, many, or a class if the clone is expanded.

len	j_gene	abundance	v_gene	d_gene	CDR3aa	CDR3nt
13	TRBJ2-7	once	TRBV13	TRBD2	CASSSNLAGEQYF	TGTGCCAGCAGCTCTAACTTAGCGGGCGAGCAGTACTTC
13	TRBJ2-4	many	TRBV5-1	NA	CASSPEPGNIQYF	TGCGCCAGCAGCCCCGAGCCGGGGAACATTCAGTACTTC
11	TRBJ1-2	few	TRBV20-1	NA	CSARVSQSYTF	TGCAGTGCTAGAGTATCACAGTCCTACACCTTC
17	TRBJ2-2	few	TRBV4-2	TRBD2	CASSQDRLAGDTGELFF	TGTGCCAGCAGCCAAGATCGGCTAGCGGGAGACACCGGGGAGCTGTTTTTT
14	TRBJ2-1	few	TRBV12-3/TRBV12-4	TRBD2	CASSLEAGGNEQFF	TGTGCCAGCAGTTTAGAAGCGGGAGGAAATGAGCAGTTCTTC
14	TRBJ1-5	few	TRBV12-3/TRBV12-4	NA	CASRRDRSNQPQHF	TGTGCCAGCAGGAGGGACCGAAGCAATCAGCCCCAGCATTTT
13	TRBJ2-1	NA	TRBV5-1	TRBD2	CASRGTSGIEQFF	TGCGCCAGCAGGGGGACTAGCGGGATTGAGCAGTTCTTC
13	TRBJ1-4	NA	TRBV29-1	TRBD1	CSITGGSSEKLFF	TGCAGCATCACAGGGGGCTCGAGTGAAAAACTGTTTTTT
15	TRBJ1-2	NA	TRBV4-2	NA	CASSPTDTAGYGYTF	TGTGCCAGCAGCCCTACGGACACAGCGGGCTATGGCTACACCTTC
16	TRBJ2-7	NA	TRBV25-1	TRBD2	CASSERQREGSYEQYF	TGTGCCAGCAGTGAACGGCAGCGGGAGGGCTCCTACGAGCAGTACTTC
11	TRBJ2-3	NA	TRBV29-1	NA	CSVPRGDTQYF	TGCAGCGTTCCTCGGGGGGATACGCAGTATTTT
15	TRBJ2-5	NA	TRBV2	TRBD2	CASRRTSGTQETQYF	TGTGCCAGCAGGAGGACTAGCGGGACACAAGAGACCCAGTACTTC
16	TRBJ2-4	NA	TRBV4-3	NA	CASSQDAHEAKNIQYF	TGCGCCAGCAGCCAAGATGCACATGAAGCCAAAAACATTCAGTACTTC
15	TRBJ2-7	few	TRBV10-3	NA	CAISPREVPSYEQYF	TGTGCCATCAGCCCCAGGGAAGTTCCATCCTACGAGCAGTACTTC
11	TRBJ2-7	few	TRBV18	NA	CASSSEVEQYF	TGTGCCAGCTCGTCCGAGGTGGAGCAGTACTTC
13	TRBJ1-1	few	TRBV20-1	NA	CSARRRGYTEAFF	TGCAGTGCTAGGCGTCGGGGGTACACTGAAGCTTTCTTT
11	TRBJ2-7	many	TRBV25-1	NA	CASSQHYEQYF	TGTGCCAGCAGTCAACATTACGAGCAGTACTTC
14	TRBJ2-3	few	TRBV20-1	NA	CSAPEETSTDTQYF	TGCAGTGCTCCCGAGGAGACTAGCACAGATACGCAGTATTTT
13	TRBJ2-5	many	TRBV20-1	NA	CSADGPSAETQYF	TGCAGTGCCGACGGGCCTAGCGCCGAGACCCAGTACTTC
13	TRBJ2-7	NA	TRBV29-1	TRBD1	CSVWTGLGLWQYF	TGCAGCGTCTGGACAGGGCTAGGTTTATGGCAGTACTTC
19	TRBJ2-6	NA	TRBV28	TRBD1	CASSSRWDRELSGANVLTF	TGTGCCAGCAGTAGTAGGTGGGACAGGGAACTCTCTGGGGCCAACGTCCTGACTTTC
14	TRBJ2-3	many	TRBV24-1	NA	CATSDWRSTDTQYF	TGTGCCACCAGTGATTGGAGGAGCACAGATACGCAGTATTTT
14	TRBJ2-1	few	TRBV24-1	NA	CATSENRDHNEQFF	TGTGCCACCAGTGAGAACAGGGATCACAATGAGCAGTTCTTC
13	TRBJ2-7	NA	TRBV20-1	NA	CSAHDGTFYEQYF	TGCAGTGCGCACGACGGGACCTTCTACGAGCAGTACTTC
15	TRBJ1-1	NA	TRBV15	NA	CATSDHPGLDTEAFF	TGTGCCACCAGCGACCACCCAGGGTTAGACACTGAAGCTTTCTTT
18	TRBJ2-4	few	TRBV4-2	NA	CASSQDTGSREAKNIQYF	TGTGCCAGCAGCCAAGATACTGGGTCCCGGGAAGCCAAAAACATTCAGTACTTC
15	TRBJ2-1	NA	TRBV20-1	NA	CSAILFRGSYNEQFF	TGCAGTGCTATACTTTTTAGGGGCTCCTACAATGAGCAGTTCTTC
13	TRBJ2-7	NA	TRBV12-3/TRBV12-4	NA	CASSLPNRGEQYF	TGTGCCAGCAGTTTGCCAAACCGCGGCGAGCAGTACTTC
14	TRBJ2-7	NA	TRBV25-1	NA	CASSEAEGPYEEYF	TGTGCCAGCAGTGAAGCTGAAGGGCCCTACGAGGAGTACTTC
12	TRBJ2-1	many	TRBV12-3/TRBV12-4	NA	CASSTGYNEQFF	TGTGCCAGCAGCACAGGGTACAATGAGCAGTTCTTC
13	TRBJ2-4	NA	TRBV24-1	NA	CATSDPLGRDQYF	TGTGCCACCAGTGATCCACTGGGTAGGGACCAGTACTTC
17	TRBJ2-1	NA	TRBV27	TRBD2	CASSLWPGGREDNEQFF	TGTGCCAGCAGTCTTTGGCCCGGCGGGAGGGAAGACAATGAGCAGTTCTTC
15	TRBJ1-1	NA	TRBV4-1	NA	CASSQDWRGDTEAFF	TGCGCCAGCAGCCAAGATTGGCGAGGGGACACTGAAGCTTTCTTT
14	TRBJ2-1	few	TRBV10-3	NA	CAIRPRAGRNEQFF	TGTGCCATCAGACCTCGGGCAGGGCGAAATGAGCAGTTCTTC
14	TRBJ2-6	few	TRBV5-6	NA	CASSSASGANVLTF	TGTGCCAGCAGTTCAGCCTCTGGGGCCAACGTCCTGACTTTC
14	TRBJ2-3	once	TRBV24-1	NA	CATSDFPRGDTQYF	TGTGCCACCAGTGATTTCCCGCGAGGAGATACGCAGTATTTT
13	TRBJ2-1	few	TRBV25-1	NA	CASQRDSYNEQFF	TGTGCCAGCCAGAGAGACTCCTACAATGAGCAGTTCTTC
14	TRBJ2-1	few	TRBV20-1	TRBD2	CSAMGLAGSDEQFF	TGCAGTGCCATGGGACTAGCGGGATCCGATGAGCAGTTCTTC
11	TRBJ2-7	NA	TRBV6-6	NA	CASEGETEQYF	TGTGCCAGTGAGGGGGAAACCGAGCAGTACTTC